This is a list of T cell receptor beta chains from one sample in a study of neurological immune-mediated disorders. TCRdb fed the 5' RACE reads into MiXCR, producing one record per CDR3 protein. Of about 80,000 distinct CDR3 sequences listed, 5.8% are singletons. The sequenced sample was PBMCs. The source is a woman aged 55-70 years with multiple sclerosis. Both conserved end residues are part of each CDR3. D genes are given only for firm matches. Size is omitted from some rows. Given values are once, few, many or a class for expanded clones.

d_call	j_call	clone_size	v_call	cdr3_nt	cdr3_aa
NA	TRBJ2-3	many	TRBV12-3/TRBV12-4	TGTGCCAGCAGTTTTTCGGTTAGAATAGATACGCAGTATTTT	CASSFSVRIDTQYF
NA	TRBJ1-1	many	TRBV11-2	TGTGCCAGCAGCCCCCACAACAGACAGGCTGAAGCTTTCTTT	CASSPHNRQAEAFF
NA	TRBJ2-3	many	TRBV5-1	TGCGCCAGCAGGGCGGGCCCTAGCACAGATACGCAGTATTTT	CASRAGPSTDTQYF
NA	TRBJ2-1	many	TRBV7-9	TGTGCCAGCACCTCGGGCGATGAGCAGTTCTTC	CASTSGDEQFF
NA	TRBJ2-4	many	TRBV14	TGTGCCAGCAGCCCGGCAGGTTCTCTAGCCAAAAACATTCAGTACTTC	CASSPAGSLAKNIQYF
NA	TRBJ1-4	many	TRBV5-1	TGCGCCAGCAGCTGGACAGTTCCCAATGAAAAACTGTTTTTT	CASSWTVPNEKLFF
NA	TRBJ1-3	many	TRBV5-1	TGCGCCAGCTCCGACAGCAACTCTGGAAACACCATATATTTT	CASSDSNSGNTIYF
TRBD2	TRBJ2-5	NA	TRBV7-6	TGTGCCAGCAGCTTAGGACTAGCGGGGGGGCCCCCAGAGACCCAGTACTTC	CASSLGLAGGPPETQYF
NA	TRBJ1-1	NA	TRBV21-1	TGTGCCAGCAGCAAAGCTTGGCAGGGGGCTACTGAAGCTTTCTTT	CASSKAWQGATEAFF
NA	TRBJ2-5	many	TRBV7-6	TGTGCCAGCAGCTCGCTGGGAGAGACCCAGTACTTC	CASSSLGETQYF
TRBD2	TRBJ2-1	many	TRBV7-2	TGTGCCAGCAGCTTAAGTTTACTAGCGGGGATAAGCTACAATGAGCAGTTCTTC	CASSLSLLAGISYNEQFF
NA	TRBJ2-1	many	TRBV13	TGTGCCAGCAGCTATATTGTAGGGGGGGCCTACAATGAGCAGTTCTTC	CASSYIVGGAYNEQFF
TRBD1	TRBJ2-5	many	TRBV20-1	TGCAGTGCCAACCCTGGACAGGGGGCGAAGACCCAGTACTTC	CSANPGQGAKTQYF
TRBD1	TRBJ2-7	many	TRBV7-9	TGTGCCAGCAGCTCGACAGGGGCCTACGAGCAGTACTTC	CASSSTGAYEQYF
NA	TRBJ1-6	many	TRBV5-1	TGCGCCAGCAGCCCATGGACGGCTCCTAATTCACCCCTCCACTTT	CASSPWTAPNSPLHF
TRBD1	TRBJ1-2	many	TRBV7-2	TGTGCCAGCAGCCTCGGACAGGGGGCTTACACCTTC	CASSLGQGAYTF
NA	TRBJ1-1	NA	TRBV3-1	TGTGCCAGCAGCCGCGTAGGGGGAAACACTGAAGCTTTCTTT	CASSRVGGNTEAFF
NA	TRBJ2-3	many	TRBV2	TGTGCCAGCAGCCTTCTATTTCGCTTAAGCACAGATACGCAGTATTTT	CASSLLFRLSTDTQYF
TRBD2	TRBJ2-3	many	TRBV20-1	TGCAGTGCTAGCCTCTCGGGGGGGACCACAGATACGCAGTATTTT	CSASLSGGTTDTQYF
NA	TRBJ1-6	many	TRBV7-2	TGTGCCAGCAGCTTATACGCCGACAGTGTAGATAATTCACCCCTCCACTTT	CASSLYADSVDNSPLHF